Given below is one T cell receptor (beta chain) in context. This entry is derived from a study of cytomegalovirus exposure and HLA in healthy donors. With 60 Vbeta and 13 Jbeta primers, the PCR was carried out. Assay: immunoSEQ multiplex PCR; the TCRdb copy retains only in-frame clones and omits some. The sample comprises 70,000 to 95,000 clones, 75% to 85% of which are singletons, and around 2% rests with the top ten. This clonotype was sampled from a man younger than 35 in good health and CMV-seronegative. Sequencing input: PBMCs.

The CDR3 here is CASSLILYRWNSNQPQHF. The DNA for the CDR3 is TGTGCCAGCAGTCTGATCTTGTACAGGTGGAATAGCAATCAGCCCCAGCATTTT. The chain joins TRBV28 to TRBJ1-5, with TRBD1 as a possible D gene (5 bases). Germline V CDR1 and CDR2: MDHEN, SYDVKM. V dropped 5 bases and J dropped 0 bases, with 20 bases sitting between them. The CDR3 is 18 amino acids. Based on the CDR3 plus reference TRBV28 and TRBJ1-5, the full variable domain is DVKVTQSSRYLVKRTGEKVFLECVQDMDHENMFWYRQDPGLGLRLIYFSYDVKMKEKGDIPEGYSVSREKKERFSLILESASTNQTSMYLCASSLILYRWNSNQPQHFGDGTRLSIL.